The text below deals with one T cell receptor (beta chain). Antigen specificity is unknown. Trimming removed 4 bases from V and 1 base from J, with 14 bases in between. Germline V gives CDR1 GTSNPN, CDR2 SVGIG (reference sequence). The CDR3 runs to 15 residues. The sample belongs to a study of tumor and adjacent non-tumor tissue in lung cancer. As for the study in general: Aged about 31 to 80 years, patients included under 13 men and roughly five women with stage I to III disease. About 4.2 million productive TCRbeta reads were obtained per sample on average.

This sample's RNA came from whole unsorted tissue. The normal lung tissue was taken more than 3 cm from the tumor edge. TCRbeta libraries were built with three rounds of nested PCR, modified from ARM-PCR. TCRdb reprocessed the multiplex PCR reads with MiXCR, giving one entry per CDR3 protein. The sample has 90,000 to 100,000 distinct CDR3 sequences; roughly 80% are singletons. The study's findings and limits: In normal lung, the top 100 clones were significantly more dominant than in tumor. Shorter survival was associated with higher TCR diversity in tumors.

This TCR was recovered from a man in his sixties with small cell lung cancer. The source material was distant non-tumor lung tissue. The chain combines TRBV30 with TRBJ1-3; D is perhaps TRBD1 (5 bases). The CDR3 region is CAWTVGEKSGNTIYF. The CDR3 DNA reads as TGTGCCTGGACTGTAGGGGAAAAGTCTGGAAACACCATATATTTT.